Shown below are 21 T cell receptor beta chains from a single sample sequenced in a study of human T cells and chemical hapten exposure. Time point defined: pre-sensitization, week 0. Indicated treatment: therapeutic diphenylcyclopropenone sensitization with weekly scalp DPC. TCRdb called the RACE reads again in MiXCR, with one record for every CDR3 protein. The table shows tens of thousands of distinct CDR3 sequences, with 10% to 13% occurring only once. The sequencing here drew on whole blood, taken in connection with sensitization to the hapten diphenylcyclopropenone (DPC). Receptors originate from a man aged 30-40 years with alopecia areata. Some clones in this sample may be carry-over from other donors' samples.

This clonotype was observed many times. The chain is built from TRBV6-2 or TRBV6-3 and TRBJ2-7; 12 bases agree with TRBD2. V trimming: 6 bases; J trimming: 4 bases; junction bases outside the gene matches: 7. The CDR3 extends over 15 amino acids. The V gene's germline CDR1 is MNHEY and CDR2 SVGEGT. The CDR3 DNA reads TGTGCCAGCAGCTTACTAGCGGGAGGTTCATACGAGCAGTACGTC. It translates to CASSLLAGGSYEQYV.

Ten or more counts support this clonotype. V and J are TRBV6-1 and TRBJ2-7; 10 nucleotides agree with TRBD1. The CDR3 loop spans 15 amino acids. J gave up 9 bases and V 6 bases, and 14 bases lay outside the gene matches. Germline values: CDR1 MNHNS, CDR2 SASEGT. The CDR3 sequence is CASSLRTGGSGAQYF. The CDR3 nucleotides read TGTGCCAGCAGCCTTAGGACAGGGGGGTCCGGAGCGCAGTACTTC.

This clonotype turned up a few times. The chain joins TRBV7-9 to TRBJ2-2; 13 nucleotides line up with TRBD2. This CDR3 is 17 amino acids long. V shed 5 bases and J 4 bases; nucleotides not matched to a gene: 7. Germline CDR1 reads SEHNR; CDR2 reads FQNEAQ (reference sequence). CDR3 region: CASSSIGTSGVTGELFF. The CDR3 DNA is TGTGCCAGCAGCAGCATCGGGACTAGCGGGGTCACCGGGGAGCTGTTTTTT.

This clonotype was counted at least ten times. The rearrangement joins TRBV6-2 or TRBV6-3 to TRBJ2-1, with D perhaps assigned TRBD1 or TRBD2 (5 bases each). This CDR3 region has 15 residues. CDR1 and CDR2 from the germline V gene are MNHEY and SVGEGT. The V end lost 6 bases, the J end lost 0 bases, and 12 bases lay between the germline ends. Here the CDR3 reads CASRNSGTSYNEQFF. Here the CDR3 DNA reads TGTGCCAGCAGGAACTCCGGGACCTCCTACAATGAGCAGTTCTTC.

There are many counts of this clonotype. V and J are TRBV5-4 and TRBJ2-6; weak D call: TRBD2 (5 bases). This CDR3 contains 14 residues. Germline assignment: CDR1 SGHNT and CDR2 YYREEE (reference sequence). Trimming pared 4 bases from V and 1 base from J, leaving 6 bases between. CDR3 coding DNA: TGTGCCAGCAGCAGGGAGTCTGGGGCCAACGTCCTGACTTTC. As protein: CASSRESGANVLTF.

This clonotype was counted many times. The chain couples TRBV7-9 to TRBJ2-3, with 9 bases identical to TRBD2. Germline V lookup: CDR1 SEHNR, CDR2 FQNEAQ (reference sequence). The length of the CDR3 is 14 residues. After removal of 5 bases from V and 4 bases from J, the junction contained 4 bases not matched to a gene. CDR3: CASSLWTSADTQYF. The CDR3 nucleotides are TGTGCCAGCAGCCTCTGGACTAGCGCAGATACGCAGTATTTT.

This clonotype was seen a few times. The rearrangement joins TRBV7-2 to TRBJ2-2, with 9 bases matching TRBD2. The germline V gene encodes CDR1 SGHTA and CDR2 FQGNSA. This CDR3 region has 15 residues. V trimming: 5 bases; J trimming: 4 bases; junction bases outside the gene matches: 5. The DNA for the CDR3 is TGTGCCAGCAGCCCATCTAGCGGGATCACCGGGGAGCTGTTTTTT. Its protein product is CASSPSSGITGELFF.

The V and J genes are TRBV6-4 and TRBJ2-2; 9 bases agree with TRBD2. The germline gives CDR1 MRHNA, CDR2 SNTAGT. V shed 5 bases and J 3 bases; nucleotides not matched to a gene: 4. CDR3 length: 15 amino acids. The CDR3 sequence: CASSPLAGDTGELFF. The CDR3 nucleotides are TGTGCCAGCAGTCCACTAGCGGGTGACACCGGGGAGCTGTTTTTT.

This clonotype was observed many times. The chain combines TRBV29-1 with TRBJ1-2, with 8 bases that match TRBD1. Per germline, CDR1 SQVTM and CDR2 ANQGSEA. The V segment lost 2 bases and the J segment 5 bases; nucleotides outside the gene matches: 7. The CDR3 totals 14 residues. CDR3 nucleotide sequence: TGCAGCGTTGAACTCGTCCGGACAGGGTATGGCTACACCTTC. This gives the protein CSVELVRTGYGYTF.

The chain recombines TRBV7-8 with TRBJ1-1; D call uncertain. V dropped 1 base and J dropped 5 bases, with 11 bases sitting between them. Per germline, CDR1 SGHVS and CDR2 FQNEAQ. The CDR3 runs to 14 residues. CDR3 region: CASSLGQRATEAFF. CDR3 DNA: TGTGCCAGCAGCTTAGGCCAGAGGGCAACTGAAGCTTTCTTT.

This clonotype was picked up a small number of times. This chain uses TRBV7-9 with TRBJ1-6; 7 nucleotides line up with TRBD1. The CDR3 runs to 14 residues. Trimming removed 4 bases from V and 6 bases from J; junction bases left unmatched: 3. Germline CDR1 is SEHNR and CDR2 is FQNEAQ (reference sequence). In DNA form, the CDR3 reads TGTGCCAGCAGCTCCGGGACAGCTAATTCACCCCTCCACTTT. The encoded protein is CASSSGTANSPLHF.

This clonotype came up a few times. The chain couples TRBV7-6 to TRBJ2-3; TRBD2 aligns across 11 bases. With 3 bases clipped from V and 2 bases from J, the junction kept 4 bases outside the gene matches. The CDR3 runs 16 residues. Germline loops: CDR1 SGHVS, CDR2 FNYEAQ. The chain's CDR3 is CASSLISGGATDTQYF. CDR3 nucleotides: TGTGCCAGCAGCTTGATTAGCGGGGGGGCCACAGATACGCAGTATTTT.

This clonotype was recorded at least ten times. V and J are TRBV20-1 and TRBJ1-1; 9 bases fit TRBD1. V gave up 0 bases and J gave up 6 bases; unmatched junction bases: 8. Germline values: CDR1 DFQATT, CDR2 SNEGSKA (reference sequence). This CDR3 has 15 amino acids. As DNA, the CDR3 is TGCAGTGCTAGAGATTTGGGGACAGGGTTGCCTGAAGCTTTCTTT. As protein: CSARDLGTGLPEAFF.

This clonotype was observed many times. The genes are TRBV5-1 and TRBJ2-2; D gene ambiguous. The length of the CDR3 is 16 residues. CDR1 and CDR2 from the germline V gene are SGHRS and YFSETQ. Trimming cost V 0 bases and J 4 bases, with 13 bases left between them. In DNA form, the CDR3 reads TGCGCCAGCAGCTTGGGGCAGTCCCCGAGCACCGGGGAGCTGTTTTTT. This gives the protein CASSLGQSPSTGELFF.

This clonotype was found many times. The chain has TRBV23-1 and TRBJ2-3; TRBD1 might be the D (5 bases). TRBV23-1 is reported as an ORF; its role is uncertain. V lost 10 bases and J 1 base, leaving 18 bases between the germline ends. The CDR3 consists of 15 residues. CDR3 nucleotides: TGCGCCAACCCCCGGAGTCGCAGGGGCACAGATACGCAGTATTTT. Its translation: CANPRSRRGTDTQYF.

This clonotype was observed at least ten times. V usage is TRBV2 and J usage is TRBJ2-3; TRBD1 aligns across 7 bases. Germline V gene sequence: CDR1 SNHLY, CDR2 FYNNEI. The CDR3 is 15 residues long. After removal of 5 bases from V and 2 bases from J, the junction contained 7 bases not matched to a gene. The DNA of the CDR3 is TGTGCCAGCAGTTACAGGGGAATGGACACAGATACGCAGTATTTT. It is translated as CASSYRGMDTDTQYF.

The chain couples TRBV4-1 to TRBJ1-5; 8 bases map to TRBD1. The CDR3 spans 14 residues. The junction had 1 base not matched to a gene; V was cut back by 1 base and J by 5 bases. Germline V gene lookup returns CDR1 MGHRA and CDR2 YSYEKL. The CDR3 spells CASSQVTGDQPQHF. For the CDR3, the DNA is TGCGCCAGCAGCCAAGTGACAGGGGATCAGCCCCAGCATTTT.

This clonotype was counted ten times or more. This CDR3 is CASSLKHQETQYF. CDR3 coding DNA: TGTGCCAGCAGCCTCAAACACCAAGAGACCCAGTACTTC. V gene TRBV7-6 combines with J gene TRBJ2-5; D is uncertain. Trimming removed 5 bases at V and 0 bases at J, with 7 bases between. The CDR3 has 13 residues. Per germline, CDR1 SGHVS and CDR2 FNYEAQ.

The chain joins TRBV29-1 to TRBJ2-7; no clear D. The CDR3 extends over 11 amino acids. Germline CDR1 is SQVTM and CDR2 is ANQGSEA. The V and J ends lost 7 bases and 0 bases respectively, with 7 bases between them. As DNA, the CDR3 is TGCAGCGCCGGTAGCTCCTACGAGCAGTACGTC. Translated, it gives CSAGSSYEQYV.

In its sample, this clonotype was seen many times. This chain links TRBV11-3 with TRBJ2-2, with D perhaps TRBD1 or TRBD2 (5 bases each). CDR1 and CDR2 (germline): SGHNT, YENEEA. The V and J ends lost 1 base and 0 bases respectively, with 9 bases between them. The CDR3 length is 16 residues. This CDR3 is CASSLVGTTNTGELFF. In DNA, the CDR3 is TGTGCCAGCAGCTTAGTTGGGACGACGAACACCGGGGAGCTGTTTTTT.

The chain combines TRBV5-6 with TRBJ2-5; maybe TRBD2 (6 bases). Trimming took 3 bases from V and 5 from J, leaving 11 bases between them. CDR1 and CDR2 (germline): SGHDT, YYEEEE. This CDR3 comprises 13 residues. CDR3 region: CASSSSAGETQYF. The DNA of the CDR3 is TGTGCCAGCAGCTCCTCCGCGGGGGAGACCCAGTACTTC.